Only a few counts were recorded for the clone carrying this T cell receptor beta chain. This entry comes from a study of beta chain features in type 1 diabetes. The CDR3 extends over 13 amino acids. V was trimmed by 0 bases and J by 4 bases, leaving 7 bases between them. CDR1 and CDR2 from the germline V gene are MNHNY and SVGAGI (reference sequence). The investigators reverse transcribed all of the isolated RNA, so they sequenced expressed TCRB transcripts. The protocol was immunoSEQ multiplex PCR, while the TCRdb copy is restricted to in-frame clones and leaves out a portion. The sample shows 900,000 or so clones, roughly a sixth of them seen only once.

The sample comprised naive CD4+ T cells from blood. The chain has TRBV6-6 and TRBJ2-7; no firm D call. This sequence originates from a woman between 18 and 29 years old in good health. The CDR3 reads CASSYSMRYEQYF. The DNA for the CDR3 is TGTGCCAGCAGTTACTCGATGCGTTACGAGCAGTACTTC.